A single sample gave rise to the 21 T cell receptor beta chains below, sequenced in a study of T cell repertoires in MIS-A myocarditis. Using immunoSEQ multiplex PCR, the repertoire was profiled, and TCRdb retains in-frame clones only, with some absent. The sample has around 6,000 clones; more than 65% are singletons. Sequenced sample: interventricular septum heart tissue obtained at autopsy. These receptor sequences come from a man aged 18 to 30 with fulminant myocarditis from multisystem inflammatory syndrome in adults (MIS-A) after COVID-19.

CDR3 sequence: CASSVNPQDPQGYGYTF. DNA of the CDR3: TGTGCCAGCAGCGTCAACCCACAGGACCCCCAGGGCTATGGCTACACCTTC. The rearrangement uses TRBV9 and TRBJ1-2, with D possibly matching TRBD1 (5 bases). V was cut by 2 bases and J by 4 bases, with 21 bases left in between. Germline loops: CDR1 SGDLS, CDR2 YYNGEE. The CDR3 length is 17 residues.

This chain uses TRBV9 with TRBJ2-3; 8 bases are shared with TRBD1. CDR1 is SGDLS, CDR2 YYNGEE, per germline. CDR3 length: 15 amino acids. Trimming at V came to 2 bases and at J to 2 bases, leaving 4 bases not matched to a gene. The CDR3: CASSVGTGPTDTQYF. As DNA, the CDR3 is TGTGCCAGCAGCGTGGGGACAGGACCCACAGATACGCAGTATTTT. The full variable domain, with the rest looked up from reference TRBV9 and TRBJ2-3, is DSGVTQTPKHLITATGQRVTLRCSPRSGDLSVYWYQQSLDQGLQFLIQYYNGEERAKGNILERFSAQQFPDLHSELNLSSLELGDSALYFCASSVGTGPTDTQYFGPGTRLTVL.

The chain is built from TRBV5-1 and TRBJ2-3; 9 bases fit TRBD2. Germline V gene sequence: CDR1 SGHRS, CDR2 YFSETQ. The V segment lost 0 bases and the J segment 9 bases; nucleotides outside the gene matches: 8. The CDR3 covers 15 residues. DNA of the CDR3: TGCGCCAGCAGCTTGGCTAGCGGGAATGACGGGACGCAGTATTTT. Protein sequence: CASSLASGNDGTQYF.

This clone turned up a few times. The rearrangement uses TRBV7-9 and TRBJ1-3, with D hard to call. The germline V gene encodes CDR1 SEHNR and CDR2 FQNEAQ (reference sequence). This CDR3 is 17 amino acids long. V was cut by 4 bases and J by 5 bases, with 21 bases left in between. CDR3: CASSSYQSKLRRNTIYF. The CDR3 bases are TGTGCCAGCAGCTCGTACCAGTCTAAACTGAGGAGAAACACCATATATTTT.

J is TRBJ2-2 and V is TRBV6-6; tentatively, D is TRBD1 (7 bases). The CDR3 length is 15 residues. Germline V gene lookup returns CDR1 MNHNY and CDR2 SVGAGI (reference sequence). The ends were cut back, 6 bases at V and 3 bases at J, with 14 bases in the middle. This CDR3 is CASRTDREDTGELFF. The CDR3 nucleotides are TGTGCCAGCAGAACCGACAGGGAGGACACCGGGGAGCTGTTTTTT.

The chain carries TRBV2 and TRBJ2-3; D gene ambiguous. Germline V lookup: CDR1 SNHLY, CDR2 FYNNEI. There are 13 residues in the CDR3. With 4 bases removed from V and 2 bases from J, the gap between germline ends came to 7 bases. The CDR3 DNA reads as TGTGCCAGCAGTGGAATCATCACAGATACGCAGTATTTT. It codes for CASSGIITDTQYF. The full variable domain, rest sourced from reference TRBV2 and TRBJ2-3, is EPEVTQTPSHQVTQMGQEVILRCVPISNHLYFYWYRQILGQKVEFLVSFYNNEISEKSEIFDDQFSVERPDGSNFTLKIRSTKLEDSAMYFCASSGIITDTQYFGPGTRLTVL.

The V call is TRBV19, the J call TRBJ2-2; D perhaps matches TRBD2 (5 bases). V was trimmed by 5 bases and J by 13 bases, leaving 17 bases between them. The CDR3 is 13 amino acids. CDR1 is LNHDA, CDR2 SQIVND, per germline (reference sequence). CDR3 loop: CASSPPGGWWLFF. The DNA for the CDR3 is TGTGCCAGTAGTCCCCCAGGAGGATGGTGGCTGTTTTTT.

The chain carries TRBV5-4 and TRBJ2-1, with D possibly being TRBD2 (5 bases). Trimming took 2 bases from V and 8 from J, leaving 8 bases between them. In germline, CDR1 is SGHNT, CDR2 YYREEE (reference sequence). The CDR3 totals 12 residues. The CDR3 here is CASSFGGYEQFF. For the CDR3, the DNA is TGTGCCAGCAGCTTCGGAGGATATGAGCAGTTCTTC.

This rearrangement joins TRBV7-9 to TRBJ2-1, with a weak D call TRBD2 (5 bases). V was shortened by 1 base and J by 12 bases, with 10 bases between the two germline ends. The germline V gene encodes CDR1 SEHNR and CDR2 FQNEAQ (reference sequence). This CDR3 spans 12 amino acids. CDR3 residues: CASSLGRRGQFF. CDR3 nucleotide sequence: TGTGCCAGCAGCTTAGGCCGCCGGGGGCAGTTCTTC.

V usage is TRBV6-5 and J usage is TRBJ2-7, with 8 bases identical to TRBD2. Germline trimming cut 4 bases from V and 6 bases from J; bases unmatched to any gene: 2. Germline CDR1 MNHEY, CDR2 SVGAGI. This CDR3 region has 12 residues. The CDR3 loop is CASSSGGPEQYF. The CDR3 nucleotides read TGTGCCAGCAGTTCGGGGGGGCCCGAGCAGTACTTC.

The genes are TRBV7-9 and TRBJ2-1, with 14 bases fitting TRBD2. V gave up 3 bases and J gave up 8 bases; unmatched junction bases: 3. The CDR3 runs to 15 residues. Germline assignment: CDR1 SEHNR and CDR2 FQNEAQ (reference sequence). CDR3: CASSFGTSGRHEQFF. The CDR3 region has the DNA TGTGCCAGCAGCTTCGGGACTAGCGGGAGACATGAGCAGTTCTTC.

The CDR3 coding sequence is TGTGCCAGCAGGTCGAGCAGGGTCGAGGGCTACACCTTC. It encodes CASRSSRVEGYTF. V usage is TRBV6-5 and J usage is TRBJ1-2, with D possibly being TRBD1 (5 bases). The germline V gene encodes CDR1 MNHEY and CDR2 SVGAGI. This CDR3 region has 13 residues. V lost 6 bases to trimming and J lost 8 bases, with 16 bases between them.

The V gene is TRBV7-2, the J gene TRBJ2-2; maybe TRBD2 (5 bases). The V and J ends lost 5 bases and 6 bases respectively, with 7 bases between them. This CDR3 has 12 amino acids. From germline, CDR1 is SGHTA and CDR2 FQGNSA. The CDR3, as DNA: TGTGCCAGCAGCCAGAGGGCCGGGGAGCTGTTTTTT. It is translated as CASSQRAGELFF.

The chain carries TRBV28 and TRBJ2-7; possible D gene TRBD1, 5 bases. The CDR3 consists of 10 residues. In germline, CDR1 is MDHEN, CDR2 SYDVKM. V was trimmed by 8 bases and J by 6 bases, leaving 8 bases between them. CDR3 DNA sequence: TGTGCCAGCCAGCAGGGCGAGCAGTACTTC. Amino acid sequence: CASQQGEQYF.

The chain couples TRBV4-3 to TRBJ1-6, with D unclear. V lost 4 bases and J lost 14, with 21 bases in between. The CDR3 runs 15 residues. Germline CDR1 LGHNA, CDR2 YSLEER. Here the CDR3 DNA reads TGCGCCAGCAGCCGGGAGTCCACAACCGGAAGGGCCCTCCACTTT. Residues: CASSRESTTGRALHF.

The V and J genes are TRBV11-3 and TRBJ1-6; D remains unclear. The CDR3 contains 13 residues. The germline gives CDR1 SGHNT, CDR2 YENEEA. The germline V and J ends were trimmed by 1 base and 10 bases, with 8 bases remaining between them. DNA of the CDR3: TGTGCCAGCAGCTTAGTTACCGGGTCACCCCTCCACTTT. This codes for CASSLVTGSPLHF. The variable domain in full, with the rest retrieved from reference TRBV11-3 and TRBJ1-6, is EAGVVQSPRYKIIEKKQPVAFWCNPISGHNTLYWYLQNLGQGPELLIRYENEEAVDDSQLPKDRFSAERLKGVDSTLKIQPAELGDSAVYLCASSLVTGSPLHFGNGTRLTVT.

The rearrangement links TRBV4-3 to TRBJ2-1, with 11 positions matching TRBD2. The germline gives CDR1 LGHNA, CDR2 YSLEER. The length of the CDR3 is 17 residues. V trimming: 3 bases; J trimming: 5 bases; junction bases outside the gene matches: 9. The DNA for the CDR3 is TGCGCCAGCAGCCATATATACGAGGGACTAGCGGACAATGAGCAGTTCTTC. Translation: CASSHIYEGLADNEQFF.

The chain is built from TRBV30 and TRBJ1-5; D perhaps matches TRBD1 (6 bases). The CDR3 spans 16 residues. Trimming cost V 0 bases and J 1 base, with 13 bases left between them. Germline-derived CDR1 and CDR2 are GTSNPN and SVGIG (reference sequence). The CDR3: CAWSVPAGVSNQPQHF. The CDR3 DNA sequence: TGTGCCTGGAGTGTACCGGCAGGGGTAAGCAATCAGCCCCAGCATTTT.

The rearrangement joins TRBV7-9 to TRBJ2-3, with 11 positions matching TRBD2. The CDR3 contains 14 residues. The V gene's germline CDR1 is SEHNR and CDR2 FQNEAQ (reference sequence). V lost 9 bases, J lost 2 bases, and 4 bases stayed unmatched. CDR3 protein: CASSTSGNTDTQYF. The CDR3 DNA reads TGTGCCAGTTCGACTAGCGGGAACACAGATACGCAGTATTTT.

The V gene is TRBV4-1, the J gene TRBJ1-2, with D tentatively TRBD1 (5 bases). Trimming cost V 0 bases and J 4 bases, with 12 bases left between them. Germline CDR1 and CDR2: MGHRA and YSYEKL. The CDR3 covers 15 residues. The CDR3 protein is CASSQEAGNPYGYTF. The CDR3 DNA reads TGCGCCAGCAGCCAAGAAGCAGGGAATCCCTATGGCTACACCTTC.

Only a few counts were recorded for this clone. The rearrangement joins TRBV28 to TRBJ2-3, with no clear D. In germline, CDR1 is MDHEN, CDR2 SYDVKM. The V gene lost 2 bases and the J gene lost 0 bases, with 3 bases spanning the gap. This CDR3 contains 13 residues. The CDR3 bases are TGTGCCAGCAGTTTACCTAGCACAGATACGCAGTATTTT. It codes for CASSLPSTDTQYF.